The present TCR beta chain was sequenced within a study of blood T cell repertoires in COVID-19. Study at large: Samples came from the United States, Italy and Spain, spanning acute and convalescent COVID-19.

Per the original data handling: Nucleated cell number was recorded as an estimate derived from reference gene primer amplification. Assay used: immunoSEQ multiplex PCR; TCRdb lists only in-frame clones, some missing. The DNA was the basis for D and trimming; V, J and clone size are from that table. The sample holds tens of thousands of clones, approximately 90% seen once. The CDR3 is 12 amino acids. From germline, CDR1 is MNHEY and CDR2 SMNVEV (reference sequence). Germline trimming cut 10 bases from V and 8 bases from J; bases unmatched to any gene: 10. A few counts support this clone. This chain uses TRBV27 with TRBJ1-2, with TRBD1 matching over 7 bases. The sequencing input was peripheral blood. The source is a man in his fifties in a cohort sampled during active COVID-19. Here the CDR3 DNA reads TGTGCCACTTTGACAGGGTTTGGAGGCTACACCTTC. Translated: CATLTGFGGYTF.